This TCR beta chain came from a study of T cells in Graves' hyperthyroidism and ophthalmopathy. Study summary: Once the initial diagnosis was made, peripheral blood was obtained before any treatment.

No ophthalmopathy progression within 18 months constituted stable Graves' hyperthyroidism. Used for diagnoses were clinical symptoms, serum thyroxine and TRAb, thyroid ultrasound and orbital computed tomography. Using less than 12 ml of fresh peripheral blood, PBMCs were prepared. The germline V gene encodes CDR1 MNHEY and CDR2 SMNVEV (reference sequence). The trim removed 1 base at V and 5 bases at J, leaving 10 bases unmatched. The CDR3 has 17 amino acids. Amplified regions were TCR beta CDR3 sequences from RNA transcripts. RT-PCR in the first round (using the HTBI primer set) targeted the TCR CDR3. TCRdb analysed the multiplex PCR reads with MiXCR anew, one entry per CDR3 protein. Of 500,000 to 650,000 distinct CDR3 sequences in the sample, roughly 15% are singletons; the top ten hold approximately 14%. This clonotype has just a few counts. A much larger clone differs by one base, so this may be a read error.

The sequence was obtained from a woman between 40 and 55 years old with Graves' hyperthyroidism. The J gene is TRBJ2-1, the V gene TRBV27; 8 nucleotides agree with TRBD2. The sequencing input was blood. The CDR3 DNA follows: TGTGCCAGCAGTTTATTCGGGGGGGTAGGGGGGCACAATGAGCAGTTCTTC. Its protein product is CASSLFGGVGGHNEQFF.